The T cell receptor (beta chain) described here comes from a study of somatic mutations in cytotoxic T cells in rheumatoid arthritis. Study-level findings and limits: Slight TRBV07 underrepresentation in rheumatoid arthritis patients went unadjusted for multiple comparisons. The antigen targets of the expanded CD8+ clones were unknown. Rheumatoid arthritis patients and age-matched healthy controls showed no significant difference in CD8+ T-cell clonality. Each of about an eighth of the 65 patients had a largest CD8+ clone that made up more than 20% of CD8+ cells.

With respect to this clone: Antigen: not known.

Germline V lookup: CDR1 LGHNA, CDR2 YNFKEQ. The CDR3 is made up of 13 amino acids. V was pared by 0 bases and J by 5 bases, with 7 bases between. Some clones are missing from TCRdb's copy, which holds only in-frame ones; the method was immunoSEQ multiplex PCR. The repertoire holds over 3,500 clones, 80% to 90% seen once, with roughly 29% in the top ten. This clonotype was obtained from a woman in her 70s with rheumatoid arthritis. The chain joins TRBV4-2 to TRBJ2-5; D is ambiguous. The specimen was CD8+ T cells sorted from blood. CDR3: CASSQEIAETQYF. CDR3 in DNA: TGTGCCAGCAGCCAAGAAATAGCTGAGACCCAGTACTTC.